These 27 T cell receptor beta chains originate from one sample sequenced in a study of cytomegalovirus exposure and HLA in healthy donors. This PCR relied on a set of 60 Vbeta primers and 13 Jbeta primers. The table came from immunoSEQ multiplex PCR; TCRdb's copy has only in-frame clones and leaves some out. The sample carries about 130,000 clones, about 82% recorded once. Sequenced material: PBMCs. The receptors shown here come from a man younger than 40 in good health and CMV-seronegative.

V and J are TRBV6-5 and TRBJ2-2; 8 bases match TRBD2. V shed 7 bases, J shed 1 base, and the junction held 5 bases outside the gene matches. The CDR3 sequence is 15 residues long. Per germline, CDR1 MNHEY and CDR2 SVGAGI. The CDR3 bases are TGTGCCAGCACTAGGACTAGCAAGAACACCGGGGAGCTGTTTTTT. Translation: CASTRTSKNTGELFF.

The CDR3 region is CASKRKDRGYGYTF. The DNA for the CDR3 is TGTGCCAGCAAACGGAAGGACAGGGGCTATGGCTACACCTTC. The gene calls are TRBV6-5 and TRBJ1-2, with 9 bases lining up with TRBD1. With V trimmed by 7 bases and J by 4 bases, 7 bases remained unmatched. The CDR3 totals 14 residues. Looked up from germline, CDR1 is MNHEY and CDR2 is SVGAGI.

The chain carries TRBV30 and TRBJ2-1; TRBD2 aligns across 7 bases. V lost 7 bases to trimming and J lost 3 bases; unmatched junction nucleotides: 9. The CDR3 extends over 14 amino acids. The germline V gene has CDR1 GTSNPN and CDR2 SVGIG (reference sequence). The CDR3 spells CASEKGLHYNEQFF. The CDR3 coding sequence is TGTGCCTCGGAGAAGGGACTACACTACAATGAGCAGTTCTTC.

V usage is TRBV30 and J usage is TRBJ1-2; 8 positions match TRBD1. CDR1 GTSNPN and CDR2 SVGIG come from the germline V gene (reference sequence). The length of the CDR3 is 15 residues. V dropped 3 bases and J dropped 6; count of bases not matched to a gene: 12. CDR3 region: CAWSQTGAVGDGYTF. CDR3 DNA sequence: TGTGCCTGGAGCCAGACAGGGGCCGTTGGTGATGGCTACACCTTC. The complete variable domain, with remaining parts taken from reference TRBV30 and TRBJ1-2, reads SQTIHQWPATLVQPVGSPLSLECTVEGTSNPNLYWYRQAAGRGLQLLFYSVGIGQISSEVPQNLSASRPQDRQFILSSKKLLLSDSGFYLCAWSQTGAVGDGYTFGSGTRLTVV.

J is TRBJ2-7 and V is TRBV5-6; D unresolved. Germline V gene sequence: CDR1 SGHDT, CDR2 YYEEEE. The CDR3 length is 13 residues. The V end lost 4 bases, the J end lost 5 bases, and 13 bases lay between the germline ends. The CDR3 nucleotides read TGTGCCAGCAGCCTGGGGTCGAGAAACGAGCAGTACTTC. Protein sequence: CASSLGSRNEQYF.

The chain has TRBV6-1 and TRBJ2-2; perhaps TRBD2 as D (6 bases). V was pared by 2 bases and J by 3 bases, with 10 bases between. CDR3 length: 15 residues. Germline V lookup: CDR1 MNHNS, CDR2 SASEGT. The CDR3 protein is CASSEWDSYTGELFF. The CDR3 DNA sequence: TGTGCCAGCAGTGAATGGGACTCCTACACCGGGGAGCTGTTTTTT.

This rearrangement joins TRBV6-5 to TRBJ2-1, with 9 bases that match TRBD2. The germline V gene has CDR1 MNHEY and CDR2 SVGAGI. Trimming cost V 3 bases and J 6 bases; bases outside gene matches: 3. This CDR3 region has 14 residues. The CDR3 is CASSYGTSSNEQFF. As DNA, the CDR3 is TGTGCCAGCAGTTATGGGACTAGCAGCAATGAGCAGTTCTTC.

This sequence joins TRBV6-5 and TRBJ2-7; 7 bases agree with TRBD1. V gave up 0 bases and J gave up 2 bases; unmatched junction bases: 4. The CDR3 has 15 residues. CDR1 and CDR2 from the germline V gene are MNHEY and SVGAGI. Here the CDR3 reads CASSYSGDRAYEQYF. The CDR3 DNA sequence: TGTGCCAGCAGTTACTCCGGTGACAGGGCCTACGAGCAGTACTTC.

This chain links TRBV7-9 with TRBJ1-2; tentative D call: TRBD1 (6 bases). V was trimmed by 5 bases and J by 4 bases, leaving 20 bases between them. The germline gives CDR1 SEHNR, CDR2 FQNEAQ (reference sequence). The length of the CDR3 is 16 residues. For the CDR3, the DNA is TGTGCCAGCAGCAACCATAATCGGGGGGGCAGCTATGGCTACACCTTC. It is translated as CASSNHNRGGSYGYTF.

The V and J genes are TRBV4-3 and TRBJ2-2; 7 bases align to TRBD1. Per the germline V gene, CDR1 is LGHNA and CDR2 is YSLEER. This CDR3 contains 15 residues. Losses at the gene ends were 0 bases for V and 6 bases for J; bases not matched to a gene: 4. CDR3 nucleotide sequence: TGCGCCAGCAGCCAAGAACAGGGGTCAGCCGGGGAGCTGTTTTTT. This translates into CASSQEQGSAGELFF.

The genes are TRBV27 and TRBJ2-7; 9 nucleotides align to TRBD1. The V and J ends lost 5 bases and 1 base, in that order; junction bases with no gene match: 9. Germline CDR1 reads MNHEY; CDR2 reads SMNVEV (reference sequence). This CDR3 has 16 residues. The CDR3 sequence is CASSPSAGTGSYEQYF. The CDR3 DNA follows: TGTGCCAGCAGTCCTTCAGCCGGGACAGGGTCCTACGAGCAGTACTTC.

The rearrangement uses TRBV5-1 and TRBJ1-2; 12 nucleotides agree with TRBD1. Germline V gene data show CDR1 as SGHRS and CDR2 as YFSETQ. This CDR3 spans 15 amino acids. Trimming at V came to 5 bases and at J to 2 bases, leaving 4 bases not matched to a gene. CDR3 in amino acids: CASRAGTGGNYGYTF. The CDR3 DNA reads as TGCGCCAGCAGGGCCGGGACAGGGGGCAACTATGGCTACACCTTC.

V gene TRBV5-1 combines with J gene TRBJ2-1; 11 bases fit TRBD2. The trim removed 2 bases at V and 12 bases at J, leaving 10 bases unmatched. This CDR3 comprises 15 residues. In germline, CDR1 is SGHRS, CDR2 YFSETQ. CDR3 bases: TGCGCCAGCAGCTTCTCGGCTAGCGGGGGGAGTGTGCAGTTCTTC. Protein product: CASSFSASGGSVQFF.

V is TRBV6-5 and J is TRBJ1-1; D perhaps matches TRBD1 (5 bases). The germline V gene encodes CDR1 MNHEY and CDR2 SVGAGI. The CDR3 spans 14 residues. V gave up 2 bases and J gave up 4 bases, with 11 bases separating them. The CDR3 sequence: CASSYGRGGTEAFF. The CDR3 nucleotides are TGTGCCAGCAGTTACGGGAGGGGAGGCACTGAAGCTTTCTTT.

This rearrangement joins TRBV20-1 to TRBJ2-1; no firm D call. From germline, CDR1 is DFQATT and CDR2 SNEGSKA (reference sequence). The ends were cut back, 7 bases at V and 3 bases at J, with 7 bases in the middle. The CDR3 extends over 11 amino acids. CDR3 sequence: CSGPLYNEQFF. CDR3 nucleotide sequence: TGCAGTGGGCCCCTCTACAATGAGCAGTTCTTC.

This clone was detected once. The CDR3 loop is CASSLGLPLYEQYF. For the CDR3, the DNA is TGCGCCAGCAGCTTGGGCTTACCGCTATACGAGCAGTACTTC. The J gene is TRBJ2-7, the V gene TRBV5-1, with D unclear. The V end was cut by 0 bases, the J end by 4 bases, with 11 bases between. In germline, CDR1 is SGHRS, CDR2 YFSETQ. There are 14 residues in the CDR3.

The V gene is TRBV15, the J gene TRBJ2-7; D call uncertain. The V gene's germline CDR1 is LNHNV and CDR2 YYDKDF (reference sequence). CDR3 length equals 14 residues. The V gene lost 0 bases and the J gene lost 7 bases, with 13 bases spanning the gap. CDR3 protein: CATSRDMADQEQYF. In DNA, the CDR3 is TGTGCCACCAGCAGAGATATGGCAGATCAAGAGCAGTACTTC. The entire variable domain, with the rest obtained from reference TRBV15 and TRBJ2-7, is as follows: DAMVIQNPRYQVTQFGKPVTLSCSQTLNHNVMYWYQQKSSQAPKLLFHYYDKDFNNEADTPDNFQSRRPNTSFCFLDIRSPGLGDTAMYLCATSRDMADQEQYFGPGTRLTVT.

This clone was detected once. The genes are TRBV5-1 and TRBJ1-1, with 9 bases fitting TRBD1. After removal of 7 bases from V and 3 bases from J, the junction contained 4 bases not matched to a gene. There are 13 residues in the CDR3. The germline CDR1 and CDR2 sequences are SGHRS and YFSETQ. The CDR3 sequence: CASGQGTDTEAFF. In DNA, the CDR3 is TGCGCCAGCGGACAGGGGACGGACACTGAAGCTTTCTTT. The full variable domain, rest sourced from reference TRBV5-1 and TRBJ1-1, is KAGVTQTPRYLIKTRGQQVTLSCSPISGHRSVSWYQQTPGQGLQFLFEYFSETQRNKGNFPGRFSGRQFSNSRSEMNVSTLELGDSALYLCASGQGTDTEAFFGQGTRLTVV.

On this clone: The same CDR3 can be traced to other DNA sequences in this sample. For the CDR3, the DNA is TGCGCCAGCAGCTTGGGACAGGGGTCCTACGAGCAGTACTTC. It specifies CASSLGQGSYEQYF. This chain connects TRBV5-1 to TRBJ2-7, with 8 nucleotides matching TRBD1. Trimming cost V 0 bases and J 1 base; bases outside gene matches: 0. The V gene's germline CDR1 is SGHRS and CDR2 YFSETQ. The CDR3 is 14 residues long. Combining the CDR3 with reference TRBV5-1 and TRBJ2-7 gives the whole variable domain KAGVTQTPRYLIKTRGQQVTLSCSPISGHRSVSWYQQTPGQGLQFLFEYFSETQRNKGNFPGRFSGRQFSNSRSEMNVSTLELGDSALYLCASSLGQGSYEQYFGPGTRLTVT.

This clone was observed a few times. The rearrangement uses TRBV11-2 and TRBJ2-4, with a possible D match to TRBD1 (5 bases). Germline assignment: CDR1 SGHAT and CDR2 FQNNGV. The V gene lost 5 bases and the J gene lost 0 bases, with 14 bases spanning the gap. The CDR3 runs 16 residues. The CDR3 reads CASSLLGQGAKNIQYF. In nucleotides, the CDR3 is TGTGCCAGCAGCCTCCTCGGGCAGGGAGCCAAAAACATTCAGTACTTC.

J is TRBJ2-5 and V is TRBV19; unclear D gene. CDR3 length: 13 residues. V shed 3 bases and J shed 5 bases, with 10 bases lying between them. Germline CDR1 and CDR2: LNHDA and SQIVND (reference sequence). CDR3 amino acids: CASSIALVETQYF. CDR3 in DNA: TGTGCCAGTAGTATCGCTTTAGTTGAGACCCAGTACTTC.

A few counts support this clone. This chain links TRBV7-2 with TRBJ2-3; 7 bases agree with TRBD1. This CDR3 spans 14 amino acids. J was trimmed by 4 bases and V by 5 bases; bases with no gene match: 6. Germline values: CDR1 SGHTA, CDR2 FQGNSA. Here the CDR3 reads CASSPNRGPDTQYF. In DNA, the CDR3 is TGTGCCAGCAGCCCAAACAGGGGCCCAGATACGCAGTATTTT.

This clone was counted once. In nucleotides, the CDR3 is TGTGCCAGCAGCCAAGTCGGCGGGCCCACCTCCTACGAGCAGTACTTC. Encoded protein: CASSQVGGPTSYEQYF. The chain links TRBV4-2 to TRBJ2-7; tentatively, D is TRBD2 (5 bases). Trimming took 1 base from V and 0 from J, leaving 13 bases between them. Germline assignment: CDR1 LGHNA and CDR2 YNFKEQ. The CDR3 consists of 16 residues.

The chain is built from TRBV5-1 and TRBJ2-3; 9 bases align to TRBD2. Per germline, CDR1 SGHRS and CDR2 YFSETQ. The CDR3 totals 13 residues. V lost 4 bases and J lost 6; bases outside the gene matches: 3. DNA for the CDR3: TGCGCCAGCAGCAGGACTAGCGTGGATACGCAGTATTTT. It yields the protein CASSRTSVDTQYF.

A single count supports this clone. The chain carries TRBV27 and TRBJ2-7; 9 bases fit TRBD1. This CDR3 has 15 residues. After removal of 3 bases from V and 5 bases from J, the junction contained 8 bases not matched to a gene. Germline assignment: CDR1 MNHEY and CDR2 SMNVEV (reference sequence). The CDR3 sequence: CASSFWGQGLDEQYF. In DNA form, the CDR3 reads TGTGCCAGCAGTTTCTGGGGACAGGGATTAGACGAGCAGTACTTC.

V usage is TRBV4-1 and J usage is TRBJ1-4; D is uncertain. This CDR3 is 14 amino acids long. Germline-derived CDR1 and CDR2 are MGHRA and YSYEKL. The V and J ends lost 4 bases and 8 bases respectively, with 14 bases between them. The CDR3 loop is CASSPAGPGEKLFF. CDR3 DNA: TGCGCCAGCAGCCCCGCCGGCCCGGGGGAAAAACTGTTTTTT.

This clone was detected a few times. The chain links TRBV29-1 to TRBJ2-1, with no clear D. This CDR3 region has 12 residues. Trimming cost V 6 bases and J 10 bases, with 16 bases left between them. Germline V lookup: CDR1 SQVTM, CDR2 ANQGSEA. The CDR3 region has the DNA TGCAGCGTGAACACCGGGTCTCCGGAGCAGTTCTTC. It translates to CSVNTGSPEQFF.